One sample yielded the 27 T cell receptor beta chains listed below, sequenced in a study of cytomegalovirus exposure and HLA in healthy donors. Assay: immunoSEQ multiplex PCR; the TCRdb copy retains only in-frame clones and omits some. The top ten clones hold around 1.7% of a sample with around 58,000 clones, around 89% of them seen once. Sequenced: PBMCs. The receptors here all came from a woman between 18 and 30 years old in good health and CMV-seronegative.

This clone came up once. CDR3 protein: CASSDSIASGANVLTF. Written as DNA, the CDR3 is TGTGCCAGCAGTGACTCGATAGCTTCTGGGGCCAACGTCCTGACTTTC. The chain joins TRBV6-4 to TRBJ2-6, with D unclear. The CDR3 is made up of 16 amino acids. Looked up from germline, CDR1 is MRHNA and CDR2 is SNTAGT. Trimming removed 0 bases at V and 1 base at J, with 7 bases between.

V usage is TRBV5-6 and J usage is TRBJ1-1, with TRBD1 as a possible D gene (6 bases). V dropped 3 bases and J dropped 4 bases, with 19 bases sitting between them. There are 16 residues in the CDR3. The germline V gene has CDR1 SGHDT and CDR2 YYEEEE. CDR3 amino acids: CASSSDLGGAFTEAFF. Written as DNA, the CDR3 is TGTGCCAGCAGCTCCGATCTAGGGGGGGCGTTCACTGAAGCTTTCTTT. The variable domain in full, completed from reference TRBV5-6 and TRBJ1-1, reads DAGVTQSPTHLIKTRGQQVTLRCSPKSGHDTVSWYQQALGQGPQFIFQYYEEEERQRGNFPDRFSGHQFPNYSSELNVNALLLGDSALYLCASSSDLGGAFTEAFFGQGTRLTVV.

The rearrangement links TRBV5-1 to TRBJ2-3; perhaps TRBD1 as D (6 bases). The V gene lost 5 bases and the J gene lost 14 bases, with 18 bases spanning the gap. The CDR3 covers 12 residues. The germline gives CDR1 SGHRS, CDR2 YFSETQ. As DNA, the CDR3 is TGCGCCAGCAGTATCGACAGGCGGAGGCCGTATTTT. Translated: CASSIDRRRPYF.

The rearrangement links TRBV6-1 to TRBJ2-7; TRBD1 agrees at 8 bases. CDR1 and CDR2 from the germline V gene are MNHNS and SASEGT. The trim removed 3 bases at V and 2 bases at J, leaving 6 bases unmatched. There are 15 residues in the CDR3. The CDR3 region is CASSDQPGQAYEQYF. The CDR3 bases are TGTGCCAGCAGTGACCAACCGGGACAGGCCTACGAGCAGTACTTC.

Written as DNA, the CDR3 is TGTGCCAGCAGACCTAGCGGGAAGGCTTATTCCTACGAGCAGTACTTC. Translated: CASRPSGKAYSYEQYF. The V and J genes are TRBV2 and TRBJ2-7; 9 nucleotides agree with TRBD2. V was clipped by 6 bases and J by 1 base; unmatched bases: 10. CDR1 is SNHLY and CDR2 is FYNNEI in the germline V gene. The CDR3 consists of 16 residues.

The chain combines TRBV5-5 with TRBJ1-4; a weak D match, TRBD1 (5 bases). The CDR3 extends over 15 amino acids. Trimming took off 2 bases at V and 5 bases at J, with 13 bases between the two ends. CDR1 and CDR2 (germline): SGHKS, YYEKEE (reference sequence). CDR3 loop: CASSFARAENEKLFF. As DNA, the CDR3 is TGTGCCAGCAGCTTCGCCAGGGCCGAGAATGAAAAACTGTTTTTT.

CDR3 protein: CASSPGQQNTEAFF. The CDR3 bases are TGTGCCAGCTCACCGGGACAGCAGAACACTGAAGCTTTCTTT. The genes are TRBV18 and TRBJ1-1; TRBD1 aligns across 7 bases. Trimming at V came to 3 bases and at J to 1 base, leaving 2 bases not matched to a gene. The CDR3 is made up of 14 amino acids. Germline lookup yields CDR1 KGHSH and CDR2 LQKENI.

This chain links TRBV7-2 with TRBJ1-2; 9 bases map to TRBD1. From germline, CDR1 is SGHTA and CDR2 FQGNSA. CDR3 size: 15 residues. V lost 1 base to trimming and J lost 7 bases; unmatched junction nucleotides: 7. CDR3 amino acids: CASSLGNRGHSGYTF. CDR3 sequence (DNA): TGTGCCAGCAGCTTAGGCAACAGGGGGCATAGTGGCTACACCTTC.

V is TRBV2 and J is TRBJ2-7, with 8 bases aligning to TRBD1. After removal of 5 bases from V and 6 bases from J, the junction contained 12 bases not matched to a gene. The CDR3 contains 15 residues. Germline V CDR1 and CDR2: SNHLY, FYNNEI. The CDR3 sequence: CASSKSDRVLVEQYF. The CDR3 DNA sequence: TGTGCCAGCAGTAAATCGGACAGGGTGCTAGTCGAGCAGTACTTC.

This clone showed up just once. V gene TRBV7-2 combines with J gene TRBJ1-2; 9 bases are a match to TRBD1. Germline assignment: CDR1 SGHTA and CDR2 FQGNSA. The CDR3 sequence is 15 residues long. V lost 2 bases, J lost 8 bases, and 9 bases stayed unmatched. The CDR3 sequence is CASSLNTQGARGYTF. The CDR3 DNA reads as TGTGCCAGCAGCTTAAACACACAGGGGGCGCGGGGCTACACCTTC. The variable domain in full, with the rest retrieved from reference TRBV7-2 and TRBJ1-2, is GAGVSQSPSNKVTEKGKDVELRCDPISGHTALYWYRQSLGQGLEFLIYFQGNSAPDKSGLPSDRFSAERTGGSVSTLTIQRTQQEDSAVYLCASSLNTQGARGYTFGSGTRLTVV.

The V gene is TRBV27, the J gene TRBJ2-1, with 10 nucleotides matching TRBD1. The J segment lost 8 bases and the V segment lost 7 bases, leaving 14 bases of the junction unmatched. CDR3 length: 16 amino acids. Germline CDR1 reads MNHEY; CDR2 reads SMNVEV (reference sequence). The CDR3 here is CASIPVGDRGYDEQFF. CDR3 coding DNA: TGTGCCAGCATCCCGGTGGGGGACAGGGGATACGATGAGCAGTTCTTC.

The chain has TRBV5-1 and TRBJ2-7; possibly TRBD1 for D (6 bases). CDR3 size: 15 residues. Trimming pared 4 bases from V and 0 bases from J, leaving 14 bases between. Germline loops: CDR1 SGHRS, CDR2 YFSETQ. The CDR3 sequence is CASSPMDSRSYEQYF. CDR3 DNA sequence: TGCGCCAGCAGCCCTATGGACAGCCGCTCCTACGAGCAGTACTTC.

This rearrangement joins TRBV27 to TRBJ2-2, with 8 bases identical to TRBD2. CDR1 and CDR2 from the germline V gene are MNHEY and SMNVEV (reference sequence). This CDR3 is 16 amino acids long. V gave up 4 bases and J gave up 4 bases; unmatched junction bases: 8. The CDR3 protein is CASSSSPGGGTGELFF. DNA of the CDR3: TGTGCCAGCAGTTCCTCTCCGGGGGGGGGCACCGGGGAGCTGTTTTTT.

The CDR3 sequence is CASTRTGVRRETQYF. The CDR3, as DNA: TGTGCCAGCACCAGGACAGGGGTACGTCGAGAGACCCAGTACTTC. J is TRBJ2-5 and V is TRBV28; 9 bases are a match to TRBD1. Germline assignment: CDR1 MDHEN and CDR2 SYDVKM. Unmatched junction bases numbered 10, after V lost 7 bases and J lost 4 bases. There are 15 residues in the CDR3.

The V call is TRBV11-1, the J call TRBJ2-7; a weak D match, TRBD2 (6 bases). V was clipped by 4 bases and J by 4 bases, with 14 bases between them. This CDR3 spans 14 amino acids. The germline gives CDR1 SGHAT, CDR2 FQDESV (reference sequence). CDR3 bases: TGTGCCAGCAGCTCCCTCCGGGAGCGATACGAGCAGTACTTC. Its protein is CASSSLRERYEQYF.

The rearrangement uses TRBV29-1 and TRBJ2-5; D remains ambiguous. Deletions cut 4 bases from V and 5 bases from J, with 11 bases between. Germline CDR1 and CDR2: SQVTM and ANQGSEA. The CDR3 length is 12 residues. CDR3 amino acids: CSVADPAETQYF. CDR3 DNA: TGCAGCGTTGCAGACCCCGCGGAGACCCAGTACTTC. The full variable domain, in which reference TRBV29-1 and TRBJ2-5 provide the parts outside the CDR3, is SAVISQKPSRDICQRGTSLTIQCQVDSQVTMMFWYRQQPGQSLTLIATANQGSEATYESGFVIDKFPISRPNLTFSTLTVSNMSPEDSSIYLCSVADPAETQYFGPGTRLLVL.

The rearrangement uses TRBV5-6 and TRBJ1-1; the D gene is possibly TRBD1 (5 bases). V was cut by 4 bases and J by 0 bases, with 22 bases left in between. Looked up from germline, CDR1 is SGHDT and CDR2 is YYEEEE. The length of the CDR3 is 18 residues. CDR3 region: CASSGPRGREGLNTEAFF. The DNA for the CDR3 is TGTGCCAGCAGCGGACCCCGGGGCAGGGAGGGACTGAACACTGAAGCTTTCTTT.

The rearrangement joins TRBV5-1 to TRBJ1-1; the D gene is possibly TRBD1 (6 bases). The CDR3 is made up of 14 amino acids. V lost 4 bases and J lost 5, with 15 bases in between. The germline gives CDR1 SGHRS, CDR2 YFSETQ. This CDR3 reads CASSPPQGGTEAFF. CDR3 nucleotide sequence: TGCGCCAGCAGCCCACCACAGGGTGGGACTGAAGCTTTCTTT.

The J gene is TRBJ1-1, the V gene TRBV2, with 8 bases lining up with TRBD1. V dropped 6 bases and J dropped 0; count of bases not matched to a gene: 6. This CDR3 region has 15 residues. Germline loops: CDR1 SNHLY, CDR2 FYNNEI. The CDR3 is CASRGRGPMNTEAFF. The CDR3 bases are TGTGCCAGCAGAGGCAGGGGGCCCATGAACACTGAAGCTTTCTTT. The variable domain in full, with the rest retrieved from reference TRBV2 and TRBJ1-1, is EPEVTQTPSHQVTQMGQEVILRCVPISNHLYFYWYRQILGQKVEFLVSFYNNEISEKSEIFDDQFSVERPDGSNFTLKIRSTKLEDSAMYFCASRGRGPMNTEAFFGQGTRLTVV.

This chain links TRBV7-9 with TRBJ2-3; TRBD1 matches at 11 bases. Germline CDR1 SEHNR, CDR2 FQNEAQ (reference sequence). This CDR3 has 15 residues. With 6 bases clipped from V and 4 bases from J, the junction kept 6 bases outside the gene matches. The CDR3 here is CASSPGTGGADTQYF. The DNA for the CDR3 is TGTGCCAGCAGTCCAGGGACAGGGGGGGCAGATACGCAGTATTTT.

J is TRBJ2-1 and V is TRBV6-1; 12 nucleotides agree with TRBD2. CDR1 and CDR2 (germline): MNHNS, SASEGT. V trimming: 2 bases; J trimming: 12 bases; junction bases outside the gene matches: 8. The CDR3 has 15 residues. CDR3 bases: TGTGCCAGCAGTGAATTGGCCGGACTAGCGGGAACGCAGTTCTTC. Residues: CASSELAGLAGTQFF.

The V call is TRBV7-2, the J call TRBJ2-5; 12 bases match TRBD2. CDR1 and CDR2 from the germline V gene are SGHTA and FQGNSA. The CDR3 runs 16 residues. The V segment lost 2 bases and the J segment 3 bases; nucleotides outside the gene matches: 4. The CDR3 here is CASSLPLAGGEETQYF. The CDR3 nucleotides read TGTGCCAGCAGCTTACCGCTAGCGGGGGGGGAAGAGACCCAGTACTTC.

In DNA, the CDR3 is TGCAGCGTGACAGGGAACTATGGCTACACCTTC. Translated, it gives CSVTGNYGYTF. The chain uses TRBV29-1 and TRBJ1-2; TRBD1 matches 7 bases. Germline V gene sequence: CDR1 SQVTM, CDR2 ANQGSEA. The CDR3 loop spans 11 amino acids. The J segment lost 2 bases and the V segment lost 6 bases, leaving 0 bases of the junction unmatched.

The J gene is TRBJ2-1, the V gene TRBV11-3, with 9 bases fitting TRBD2. The CDR3 covers 15 residues. Germline CDR1 and CDR2: SGHNT and YENEEA. V was pared by 5 bases and J by 0 bases, with 2 bases of the junction left unmatched. CDR3 in amino acids: CASSRSGSSYNEQFF. CDR3 DNA: TGTGCCAGCAGCCGTAGCGGGAGCTCCTACAATGAGCAGTTCTTC.

V is TRBV19 and J is TRBJ2-6; D perhaps matches TRBD1 (6 bases). The germline CDR1 and CDR2 sequences are LNHDA and SQIVND (reference sequence). With 4 bases removed from V and 4 bases from J, the gap between germline ends came to 17 bases. This CDR3 region has 17 residues. In DNA form, the CDR3 reads TGTGCCAGTAGTAGACAGACGAGGGGGAGCGGGGCCAACGTCCTGACTTTC. This codes for CASSRQTRGSGANVLTF.

The V gene is TRBV11-2, the J gene TRBJ1-2, with D hard to call. V lost 5 bases and J 2 bases, leaving 9 bases between the germline ends. The germline gives CDR1 SGHAT, CDR2 FQNNGV. This CDR3 is 13 amino acids long. The CDR3 region has the DNA TGTGCCAGCAGCCCTCGCAGGAACTATGGCTACACCTTC. This sequence encodes CASSPRRNYGYTF.

The table lists this clone with a count of one. The J gene is TRBJ2-1, the V gene TRBV7-9, with 12 bases fitting TRBD2. The V segment lost 6 bases and the J segment 14 bases; nucleotides outside the gene matches: 5. From germline, CDR1 is SEHNR and CDR2 FQNEAQ (reference sequence). The CDR3 is 12 residues long. The CDR3 here is CASRPTSGSKFF. The CDR3 DNA reads as TGTGCCAGCAGACCGACTAGCGGGAGTAAGTTCTTC.